This TCR beta chain was captured in a study of blood T cell repertoires in COVID-19. Study details: Sources were T cells, B-cell-depleted T cells, or PBMCs; the material itself was cDNA or gDNA.

The CDR3 loop spans 18 amino acids. J lost 8 bases, V lost 6 bases, and 21 bases had no gene match. CDR1 and CDR2 from the germline V gene are MNHEY and SVGEGT. Profiling relied on immunoSEQ multiplex PCR, and the TCRdb table lists in-frame clones only, not all of them. The data hold some 350,000 clones, with more than 70% observed a single time. The Seattle site enrolled patients during active infection and followed them longitudinally. This receptor was obtained from a woman aged 30 to 39 with COVID-19, enrolled during active disease. J is TRBJ1-5 and V is TRBV6-2 or TRBV6-3, with 8 positions matching TRBD1. Sample: peripheral blood. In DNA form, the CDR3 reads TGTGCCAGCAGCCGACAGGGGCTACAAGCGACCCATCTGGAGCCCCAGCATTTT. Encoded protein: CASSRQGLQATHLEPQHF.